The 14 T cell receptor beta chains below were found in one sample sequenced in a study of T cell responses to AZD1222 COVID-19 vaccine. Profiled with immunoSEQ multiplex PCR; TCRdb holds only in-frame clones, not every one. The sample records about 72,000 clones, about 89% being singletons. Here the sequenced sample was peripheral blood, taken 28 days after the second AZD1222 dose. These TCRs come from an adult who received the AZD1222 COVID-19 vaccine.

The chain is built from TRBV5-6 and TRBJ2-7, with D perhaps given as TRBD1 or TRBD2 (6 bases each). This CDR3 region has 13 residues. CDR1 SGHDT and CDR2 YYEEEE come from the germline V gene. Trimming removed 2 bases at V and 5 bases at J, with 11 bases between. CDR3 amino acids: CASSLGGHNEQYF. The CDR3 DNA follows: TGTGCCAGCAGCTTAGGGGGGCACAACGAGCAGTACTTC.

The J gene is TRBJ2-3, the V gene TRBV11-3, with 9 bases identical to TRBD2. The CDR3 extends over 15 amino acids. Germline V CDR1 and CDR2: SGHNT, YENEEA. J gave up 4 bases and V 3 bases, and 5 bases lay outside the gene matches. DNA for the CDR3: TGTGCCAGCAGCTTTACAGCGGGAGGAGCAGATACGCAGTATTTT. Protein sequence: CASSFTAGGADTQYF.

This clone was picked up one time. The chain combines TRBV5-1 with TRBJ2-5; the D gene is possibly TRBD1 (6 bases). Germline assignment: CDR1 SGHRS and CDR2 YFSETQ. The CDR3 extends over 18 amino acids. Trimming took 4 bases from V and 0 from J, leaving 22 bases between them. The CDR3: CASSRTNSRGAYQETQYF. The CDR3, as DNA: TGCGCCAGCAGCCGTACAAACTCCAGGGGCGCCTACCAAGAGACCCAGTACTTC.

This clone has only one observation. The chain combines TRBV10-3 with TRBJ2-1; D may be TRBD1 (5 bases). The germline V gene has CDR1 ENHRY and CDR2 SYGVKD. This CDR3 contains 13 residues. V was pared by 6 bases and J by 5 bases, with 11 bases between. In DNA form, the CDR3 reads TGTGCCATCAGCGTTTCGACAGACAATGAGCAGTTCTTC. It encodes CAISVSTDNEQFF.

The chain is built from TRBV12-3 or TRBV12-4 and TRBJ2-3; 8 positions match TRBD1. This CDR3 region has 13 residues. The V and J ends lost 5 bases and 8 bases, in that order; junction bases with no gene match: 6. This CDR3 is CASSGQGWGTQYF. CDR3 nucleotide sequence: TGTGCCAGCAGTGGACAGGGCTGGGGTACGCAGTATTTT.

The chain carries TRBV21-1 and TRBJ2-7; TRBD2 is taken as the D call from the table, unchecked against the DNA. TRBV21-1 is recorded as a pseudogene. The CDR3 has 14 amino acids. The CDR3: CASFPGAGHCEQYF. In DNA form, the CDR3 reads TGTGCCAGCTTCCCGGGAGCAGGACATTGCGAGCAGTACTTC.

V gene TRBV10-3 combines with J gene TRBJ2-7, with 9 bases lining up with TRBD2. V gave up 4 bases and J gave up 5 bases; unmatched junction bases: 15. Germline V gene lookup returns CDR1 ENHRY and CDR2 SYGVKD. The CDR3 is made up of 17 amino acids. CDR3 loop: CAISGHFSSGKTNEQYF. The CDR3 nucleotides are TGTGCCATCAGTGGTCACTTTTCTAGCGGGAAAACAAACGAGCAGTACTTC.

J is TRBJ2-7 and V is TRBV19; the D is unclear. The V end was cut by 0 bases, the J end by 4 bases, with 13 bases between. The CDR3 contains 15 residues. From germline, CDR1 is LNHDA and CDR2 SQIVND (reference sequence). The CDR3: CASSIDGGWIYEQYF. CDR3 DNA: TGTGCCAGTAGTATAGATGGCGGCTGGATATACGAGCAGTACTTC.

The chain is built from TRBV30 and TRBJ2-1; 7 bases align to TRBD1. Per germline, CDR1 GTSNPN and CDR2 SVGIG (reference sequence). This CDR3 has 17 residues. V trimming: 4 bases; J trimming: 4 bases; junction bases outside the gene matches: 16. DNA of the CDR3: TGTGCCTGGAAGAGGGGGCTTGCGGCAAAGGAGTACAATGAGCAGTTCTTC. It codes for CAWKRGLAAKEYNEQFF.

The chain is built from TRBV4-3 and TRBJ2-2; perhaps TRBD2 as D (6 bases). Germline values: CDR1 LGHNA, CDR2 YSLEER. The CDR3 length is 21 residues. V was shortened by 4 bases and J by 4 bases, with 31 bases between the two germline ends. CDR3 amino acids: CASSLSRAGTQTRSPTGELFF. DNA for the CDR3: TGCGCCAGCAGCCTCTCCCGGGCGGGGACTCAGACTAGGAGCCCCACCGGGGAGCTGTTTTTT.

The chain combines TRBV2 with TRBJ1-1; weak D call: TRBD1 (5 bases). CDR1 SNHLY and CDR2 FYNNEI come from the germline V gene. Trimming removed 0 bases from V and 7 bases from J, with 12 bases in between. This CDR3 is 14 amino acids long. CDR3 nucleotides: TGTGCCAGCAGTGAAGCGGATATAGGGGTTGAAGCTTTCTTT. It translates to CASSEADIGVEAFF.

The table lists this clone with a count of one. The chain uses TRBV7-2 and TRBJ2-4; the match to TRBD1 covers 9 bases. CDR3 size: 15 residues. Germline loops: CDR1 SGHTA, CDR2 FQGNSA. J was trimmed by 8 bases and V by 5 bases; bases with no gene match: 10. Written as DNA, the CDR3 is TGTGCCAGCAGCCCCCCGCCGGGACAGGGATACATTCAGTACTTC. This translates into CASSPPPGQGYIQYF.

The CDR3 spells CASSVGDTNTEAFF. CDR3 DNA sequence: TGTGCCAGCAGCGTAGGGGACACGAACACTGAAGCTTTCTTT. The chain couples TRBV9 to TRBJ1-1; TRBD1 might be the D (6 bases). CDR3 size: 14 residues. V lost 0 bases and J lost 1, with 7 bases in between. From germline, CDR1 is SGDLS and CDR2 YYNGEE. The entire variable domain, with the rest obtained from reference TRBV9 and TRBJ1-1, is as follows: DSGVTQTPKHLITATGQRVTLRCSPRSGDLSVYWYQQSLDQGLQFLIQYYNGEERAKGNILERFSAQQFPDLHSELNLSSLELGDSALYFCASSVGDTNTEAFFGQGTRLTVV.

The gene calls are TRBV7-2 and TRBJ2-1; 9 nucleotides line up with TRBD2. The V gene end was trimmed by 0 bases and the J gene end by 7 bases; junction bases not matched to a gene: 4. Germline V CDR1 and CDR2: SGHTA, FQGNSA. This CDR3 comprises 15 residues. The CDR3 spells CASSLARGRANEQFF. The CDR3 nucleotides are TGTGCCAGCAGCTTAGCGCGCGGGAGGGCGAATGAGCAGTTCTTC. Complete variable domain (other parts from reference TRBV7-2 and TRBJ2-1): GAGVSQSPSNKVTEKGKDVELRCDPISGHTALYWYRQSLGQGLEFLIYFQGNSAPDKSGLPSDRFSAERTGGSVSTLTIQRTQQEDSAVYLCASSLARGRANEQFFGPGTRLTVL.